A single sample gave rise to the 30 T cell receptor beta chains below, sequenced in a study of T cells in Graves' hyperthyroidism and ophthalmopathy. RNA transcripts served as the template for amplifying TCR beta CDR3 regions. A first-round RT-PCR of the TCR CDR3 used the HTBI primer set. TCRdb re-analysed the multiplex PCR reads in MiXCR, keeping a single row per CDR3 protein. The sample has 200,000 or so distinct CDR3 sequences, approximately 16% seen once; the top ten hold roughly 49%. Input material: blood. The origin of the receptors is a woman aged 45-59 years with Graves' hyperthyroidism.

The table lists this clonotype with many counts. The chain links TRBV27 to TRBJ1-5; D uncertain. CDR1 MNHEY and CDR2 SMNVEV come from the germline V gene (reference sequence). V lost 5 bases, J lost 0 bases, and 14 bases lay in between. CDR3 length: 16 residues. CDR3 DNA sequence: TGTGCCAGCAGTCCACGGACGGCTTATAGCAATCAGCCCCAGCATTTT. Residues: CASSPRTAYSNQPQHF.

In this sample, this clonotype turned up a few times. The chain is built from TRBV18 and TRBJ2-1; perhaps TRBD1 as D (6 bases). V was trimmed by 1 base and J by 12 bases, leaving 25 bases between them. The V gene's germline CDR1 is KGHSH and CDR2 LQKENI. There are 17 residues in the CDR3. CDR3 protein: CASSPRAGAPRGSVQFF. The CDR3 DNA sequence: TGTGCCAGCTCACCACGGGCAGGGGCGCCTCGTGGGTCGGTGCAGTTCTTC. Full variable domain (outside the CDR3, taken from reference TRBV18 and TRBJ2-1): NAGVMQNPRHLVRRRGQEARLRCSPMKGHSHVYWYRQLPEEGLKFMVYLQKENIIDESGMPKERFSAEFPKEGPSILRIQQVVRGDSAAYFCASSPRAGAPRGSVQFFGPGTRLTVL.

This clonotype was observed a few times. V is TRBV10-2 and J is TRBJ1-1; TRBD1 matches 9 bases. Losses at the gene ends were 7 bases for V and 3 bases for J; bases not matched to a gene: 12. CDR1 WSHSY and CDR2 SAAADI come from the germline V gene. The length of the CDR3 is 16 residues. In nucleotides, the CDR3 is TGCGCCAGCAAATCCCAAGGACAGGGGAATGACACTGAAGCTTTCTTT. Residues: CASKSQGQGNDTEAFF.

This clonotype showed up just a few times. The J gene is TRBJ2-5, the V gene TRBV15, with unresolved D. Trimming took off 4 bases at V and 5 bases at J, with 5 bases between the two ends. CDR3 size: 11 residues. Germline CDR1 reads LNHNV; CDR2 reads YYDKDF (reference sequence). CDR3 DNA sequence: TGTGCCACCAGCAAAGCGGAGACCCAGTACTTC. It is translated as CATSKAETQYF.

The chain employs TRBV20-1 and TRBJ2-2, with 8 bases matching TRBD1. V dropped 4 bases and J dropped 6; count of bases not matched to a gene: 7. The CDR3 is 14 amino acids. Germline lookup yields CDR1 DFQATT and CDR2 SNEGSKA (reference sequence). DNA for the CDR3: TGCAGTGCTAACAGACAGGGGACGGCCGGGGAGCTGTTTTTT. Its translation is CSANRQGTAGELFF.

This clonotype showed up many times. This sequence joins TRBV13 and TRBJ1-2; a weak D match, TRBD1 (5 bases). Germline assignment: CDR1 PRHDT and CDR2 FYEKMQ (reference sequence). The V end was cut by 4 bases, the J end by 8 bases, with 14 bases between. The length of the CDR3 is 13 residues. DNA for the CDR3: TGTGCCAGCAGCTCGTTGAGGGGAAAGGGCTACACCTTC. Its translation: CASSSLRGKGYTF.

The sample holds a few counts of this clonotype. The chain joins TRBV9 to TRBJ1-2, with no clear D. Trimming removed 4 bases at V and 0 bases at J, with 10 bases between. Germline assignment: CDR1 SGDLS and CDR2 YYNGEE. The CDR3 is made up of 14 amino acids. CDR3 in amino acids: CASSPGSTNYGYTF. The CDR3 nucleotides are TGTGCCAGCAGCCCCGGGTCCACTAACTATGGCTACACCTTC.

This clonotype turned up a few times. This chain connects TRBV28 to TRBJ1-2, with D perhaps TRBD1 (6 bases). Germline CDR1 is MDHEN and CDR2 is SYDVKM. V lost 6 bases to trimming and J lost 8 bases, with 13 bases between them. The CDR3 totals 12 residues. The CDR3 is CASSQDRHGYTF. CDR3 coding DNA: TGTGCCAGCAGCCAAGACAGGCACGGCTACACCTTC.

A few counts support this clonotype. Here the CDR3 DNA reads TGTGCCAGCAGCCCCTTCGGGGGGTGGACCCATCATTCACCCCTCCACTTT. This gives the protein CASSPFGGWTHHSPLHF. The V gene is TRBV7-9, the J gene TRBJ1-6; D might be TRBD1 (5 bases). The CDR3 sequence is 17 residues long. CDR1 and CDR2 (germline): SEHNR, FQNEAQ (reference sequence). The V and J ends lost 5 bases and 8 bases respectively, with 22 bases between them.

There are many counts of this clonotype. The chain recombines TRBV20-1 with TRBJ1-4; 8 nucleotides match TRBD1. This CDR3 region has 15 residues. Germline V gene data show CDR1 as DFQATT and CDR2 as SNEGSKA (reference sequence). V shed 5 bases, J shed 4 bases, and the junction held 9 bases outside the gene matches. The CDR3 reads CSAANPGGGNEKLFF. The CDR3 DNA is TGCAGTGCTGCTAACCCAGGGGGCGGTAATGAAAAACTGTTTTTT.

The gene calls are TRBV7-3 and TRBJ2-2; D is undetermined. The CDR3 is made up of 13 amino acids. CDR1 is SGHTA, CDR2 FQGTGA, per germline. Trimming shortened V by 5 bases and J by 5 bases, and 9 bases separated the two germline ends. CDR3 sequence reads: CASSRDLTGELFF. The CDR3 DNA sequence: TGTGCCAGCAGCCGAGATCTAACCGGGGAGCTGTTTTTT.

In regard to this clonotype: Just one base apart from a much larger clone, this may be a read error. The chain's CDR3 is CASSLRVGTSGDWYNEQYF. CDR3 nucleotide sequence: TGTGCCAGCAGCTTGCGTGTTGGGACTAGCGGGGACTGGTACAATGAGCAGTACTTC. V is TRBV13 and J is TRBJ2-1; 13 bases are shared with TRBD2. The DNA matches TRBJ2-7 better at its end, which makes the J call doubtful. Germline V gene sequence: CDR1 PRHDT, CDR2 FYEKMQ (reference sequence). The CDR3 spans 19 residues.

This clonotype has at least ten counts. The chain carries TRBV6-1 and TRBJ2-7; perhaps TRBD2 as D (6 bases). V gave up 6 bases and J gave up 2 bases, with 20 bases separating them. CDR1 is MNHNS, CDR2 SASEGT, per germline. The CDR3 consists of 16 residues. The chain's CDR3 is CASSPSHGRKPYEQYF. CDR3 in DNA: TGTGCCAGCAGCCCCTCCCATGGGAGGAAGCCCTACGAGCAGTACTTC.

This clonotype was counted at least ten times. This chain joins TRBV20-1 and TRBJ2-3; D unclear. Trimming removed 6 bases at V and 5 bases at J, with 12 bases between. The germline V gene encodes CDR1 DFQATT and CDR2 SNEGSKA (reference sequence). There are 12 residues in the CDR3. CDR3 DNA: TGCAGTGCCCTTTTGGTTAGAGATACGCAGTATTTT. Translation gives CSALLVRDTQYF.

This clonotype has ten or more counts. The CDR3 region is CASSLLGGGPVEQFF. In nucleotides, the CDR3 is TGTGCCAGCAGCTTACTTGGGGGAGGGCCGGTTGAGCAGTTCTTC. The V and J genes are TRBV7-3 and TRBJ2-1, with TRBD2 matching 7 bases. The V segment lost 2 bases and the J segment 9 bases; nucleotides outside the gene matches: 10. The CDR3 is 15 amino acids. Germline loops: CDR1 SGHTA, CDR2 FQGTGA.

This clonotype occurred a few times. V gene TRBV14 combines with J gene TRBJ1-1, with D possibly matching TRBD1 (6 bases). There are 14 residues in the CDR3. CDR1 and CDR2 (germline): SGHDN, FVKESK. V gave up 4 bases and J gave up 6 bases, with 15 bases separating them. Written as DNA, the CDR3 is TGTGCCAGCAGCCTTACAGGGTTTATCTCTGAAGCTTTCTTT. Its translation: CASSLTGFISEAFF.

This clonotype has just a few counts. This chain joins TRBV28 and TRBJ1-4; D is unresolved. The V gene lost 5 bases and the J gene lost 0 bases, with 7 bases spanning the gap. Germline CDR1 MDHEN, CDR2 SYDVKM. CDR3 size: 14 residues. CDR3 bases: TGTGCCAGCAGTATTGGGCCAACTAATGAAAAACTGTTTTTT. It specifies CASSIGPTNEKLFF.

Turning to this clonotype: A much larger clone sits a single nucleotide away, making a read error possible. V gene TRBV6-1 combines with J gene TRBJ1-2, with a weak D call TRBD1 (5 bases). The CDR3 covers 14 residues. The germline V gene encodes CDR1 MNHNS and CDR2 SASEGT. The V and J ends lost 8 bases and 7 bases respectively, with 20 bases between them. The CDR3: CASRQFEPRGGYTF. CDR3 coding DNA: TGTGCCAGCCGACAGTTTGAGCCGCGGGGTGGCTACACCTTC.

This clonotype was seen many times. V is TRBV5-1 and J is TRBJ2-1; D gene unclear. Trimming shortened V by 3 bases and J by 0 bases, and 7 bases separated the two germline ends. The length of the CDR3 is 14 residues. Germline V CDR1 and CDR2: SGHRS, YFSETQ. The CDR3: CASSSSASYNEQFF. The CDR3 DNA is TGCGCCAGCAGCTCCAGCGCCTCCTACAATGAGCAGTTCTTC.

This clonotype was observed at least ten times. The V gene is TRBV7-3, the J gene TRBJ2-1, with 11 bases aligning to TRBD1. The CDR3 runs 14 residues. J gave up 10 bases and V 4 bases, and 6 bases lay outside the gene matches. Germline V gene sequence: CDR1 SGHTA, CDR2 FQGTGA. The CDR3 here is CASSSAGTGGEQFF. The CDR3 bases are TGTGCCAGCAGCTCGGCCGGGACAGGGGGAGAGCAGTTCTTC.

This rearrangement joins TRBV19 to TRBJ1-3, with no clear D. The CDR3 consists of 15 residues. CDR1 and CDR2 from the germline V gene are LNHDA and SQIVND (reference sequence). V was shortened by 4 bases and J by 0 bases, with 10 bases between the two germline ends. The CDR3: CASSKLSSSGNTIYF. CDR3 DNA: TGTGCCAGTAGTAAGTTGTCATCCTCTGGAAACACCATATATTTT.

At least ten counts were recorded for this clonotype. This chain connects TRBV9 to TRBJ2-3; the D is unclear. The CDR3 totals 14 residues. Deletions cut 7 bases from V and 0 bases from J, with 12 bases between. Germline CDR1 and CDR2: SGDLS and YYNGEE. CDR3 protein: CASQAVYSTDTQYF. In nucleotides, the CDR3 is TGTGCCAGCCAGGCGGTTTATAGCACAGATACGCAGTATTTT.

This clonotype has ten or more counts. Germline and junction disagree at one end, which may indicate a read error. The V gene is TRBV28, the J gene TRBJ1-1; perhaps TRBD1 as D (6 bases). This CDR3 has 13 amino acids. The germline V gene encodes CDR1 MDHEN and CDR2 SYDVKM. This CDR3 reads CASIRQGNSEAFF. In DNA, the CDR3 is TGTGCCAGCATACGGCAGGGGAACTCTGAAGCTTTCTTT. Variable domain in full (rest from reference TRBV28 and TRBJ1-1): DVKVTQSSRYLVKRTGEKVFLECVQDMDHENMFWYRQDPGLGLRLIYFSYDVKMKEKGDIPEGYSVSREKKERFSLILESASTNQTSMYLCASIRQGNSEAFFGQGTRLTVV.

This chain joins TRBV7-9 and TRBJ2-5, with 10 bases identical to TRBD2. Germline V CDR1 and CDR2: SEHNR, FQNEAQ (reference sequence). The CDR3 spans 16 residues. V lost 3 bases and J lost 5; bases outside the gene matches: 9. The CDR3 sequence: CASSFGLAEGWETQYF. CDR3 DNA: TGTGCCAGCAGCTTCGGACTAGCGGAGGGGTGGGAGACCCAGTACTTC.

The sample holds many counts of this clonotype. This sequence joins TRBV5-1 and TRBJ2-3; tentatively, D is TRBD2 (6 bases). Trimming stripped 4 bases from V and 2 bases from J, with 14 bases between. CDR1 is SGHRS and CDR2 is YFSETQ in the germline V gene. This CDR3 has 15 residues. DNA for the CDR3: TGCGCCAGCAGCGCAGAGCGGGCCGTCACAGATACGCAGTATTTT. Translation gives CASSAERAVTDTQYF. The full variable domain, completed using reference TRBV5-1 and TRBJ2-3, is KAGVTQTPRYLIKTRGQQVTLSCSPISGHRSVSWYQQTPGQGLQFLFEYFSETQRNKGNFPGRFSGRQFSNSRSEMNVSTLELGDSALYLCASSAERAVTDTQYFGPGTRLTVL.

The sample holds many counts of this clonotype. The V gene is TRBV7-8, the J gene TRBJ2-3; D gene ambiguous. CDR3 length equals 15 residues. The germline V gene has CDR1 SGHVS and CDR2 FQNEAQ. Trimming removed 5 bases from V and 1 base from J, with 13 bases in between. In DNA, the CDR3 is TGTGCCAGCAGCCGAGCCGGGCACCGCACAGATACGCAGTATTTT. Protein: CASSRAGHRTDTQYF.

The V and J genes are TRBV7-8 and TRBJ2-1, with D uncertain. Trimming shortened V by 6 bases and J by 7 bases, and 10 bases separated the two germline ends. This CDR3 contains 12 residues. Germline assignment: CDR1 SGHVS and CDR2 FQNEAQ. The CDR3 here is CASRTLGNEQFF. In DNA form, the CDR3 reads TGTGCCAGCAGAACCCTGGGTAATGAGCAGTTCTTC.

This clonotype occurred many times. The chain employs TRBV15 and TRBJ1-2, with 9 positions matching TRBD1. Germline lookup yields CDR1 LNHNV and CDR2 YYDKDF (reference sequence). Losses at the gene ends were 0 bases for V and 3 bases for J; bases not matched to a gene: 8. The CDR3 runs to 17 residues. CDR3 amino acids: CATSRESGDRADYGYTF. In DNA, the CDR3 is TGTGCCACCAGCAGAGAGTCCGGGGACAGGGCGGACTATGGCTACACCTTC. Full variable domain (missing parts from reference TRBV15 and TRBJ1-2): DAMVIQNPRYQVTQFGKPVTLSCSQTLNHNVMYWYQQKSSQAPKLLFHYYDKDFNNEADTPDNFQSRRPNTSFCFLDIRSPGLGDTAMYLCATSRESGDRADYGYTFGSGTRLTVV.

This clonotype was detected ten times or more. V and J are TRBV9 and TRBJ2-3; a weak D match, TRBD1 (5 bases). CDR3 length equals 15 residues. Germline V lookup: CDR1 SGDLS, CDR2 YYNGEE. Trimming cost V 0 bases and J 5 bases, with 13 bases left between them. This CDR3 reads CASSVAPGPGDTQYF. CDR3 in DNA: TGTGCCAGCAGCGTAGCCCCAGGGCCGGGAGATACGCAGTATTTT.

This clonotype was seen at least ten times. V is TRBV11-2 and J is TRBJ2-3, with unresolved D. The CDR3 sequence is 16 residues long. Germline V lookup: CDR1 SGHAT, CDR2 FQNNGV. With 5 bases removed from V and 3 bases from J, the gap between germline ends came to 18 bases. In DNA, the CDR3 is TGTGCCAGCAGCGGAAGACCGGGCACCAAGACAGATACGCAGTATTTT. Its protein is CASSGRPGTKTDTQYF. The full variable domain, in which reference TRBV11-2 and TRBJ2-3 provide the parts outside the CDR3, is EAGVAQSPRYKIIEKRQSVAFWCNPISGHATLYWYQQILGQGPKLLIQFQNNGVVDDSQLPKDRFSAERLKGVDSTLKIQPAKLEDSAVYLCASSGRPGTKTDTQYFGPGTRLTVL.